This is a list of T cell receptor beta chains from one sample in a study of blood T cell repertoires in COVID-19. TCRdb keeps only in-frame clones here, not all; method: immunoSEQ multiplex PCR. This table has 150,000 to 200,000 clones, 86% appearing once. The sample comprised peripheral blood. These receptors originate from a man in his 70s with acute or convalescent COVID-19. Each CDR3 is given with its conserved first and last residue. Fields, in order: CDR3 protein, V gene, clone size, J gene. Only part of the rows carry a size: once, few, many, or a class if the clone is expanded.

CASSPPSGGGYEQYF TRBV28 - TRBJ2-7
CASSYVPGGYNEQFF TRBV6-6 few TRBJ2-1
CASSPFHEQFF TRBV2 - TRBJ2-1
CASSMRRGSEKLFF TRBV19 - TRBJ1-4
CASSQAGGVHEQYF TRBV3-1/TRBV3-2 - TRBJ2-7
CASSTLSGYTEAFF TRBV19 - TRBJ1-1
CASSPDRSYNEQFF TRBV18 - TRBJ2-1
CASTLDRQGMDGYTF TRBV19 - TRBJ1-2
CARGPHTGELFF TRBV5-3 - TRBJ2-2
CAWSTFPLAVGNNEQFF TRBV30 - TRBJ2-1
CATSASGRGYEQFF TRBV24-1 - TRBJ2-1
CASSQASGNIQYF TRBV4-3 - TRBJ2-4
CASTAASGGAGELFF TRBV7-3 - TRBJ2-2
CASSVGTGGRTGELFF TRBV9 - TRBJ2-2
CASSRDHIAGGADTQYF TRBV3-1/TRBV3-2 - TRBJ2-3
CASSQRVEYGYTF TRBV4-1 - TRBJ1-2
CASSLPGDRRGNEQFF TRBV6-2/TRBV6-3 - TRBJ2-1
CASSSGTSYEQYF TRBV7-3 - TRBJ2-7
CASSSPSTAAPLHF TRBV28 - TRBJ1-6
CASSLRQGGYTF TRBV28 few TRBJ1-2
CATSRALTGANYGYTF TRBV15 - TRBJ1-2
CASRLPRIDQPQHF TRBV28 - TRBJ1-5
CASSPTGAETQYF TRBV28 - TRBJ2-5
CASSRTSRGANVLTF TRBV6-2/TRBV6-3 - TRBJ2-6
CASSLWGVNTEAFF TRBV27 - TRBJ1-1
CASSSVRSNYGYTF TRBV11-2 - TRBJ1-2
CASSLGGAVLPYEQYF TRBV5-1 - TRBJ2-7
CASSGGTGTNTIYF TRBV28 few TRBJ1-3
CASSSGTMAGQFF TRBV7-3 - TRBJ2-1
CASSPRGQSKLFF TRBV27 - TRBJ1-4
CAISGGLSNEQFF TRBV10-3 - TRBJ2-1
CAQTSRGGELFF TRBV30 - TRBJ2-2
CVTGREGGYTF TRBV6-6 - TRBJ1-2
CASSPKGQGALEQYF TRBV7-3 - TRBJ2-7
CASLGANTGELFF TRBV28 - TRBJ2-2
CASSIGGQPQHF TRBV19 - TRBJ1-5
CASSTSGFEQFF TRBV7-9 - TRBJ2-1
CASSQSRDRGFFKEEKLFF TRBV23-1 - TRBJ1-4
CSASSQYYGYTF TRBV20-1 - TRBJ1-2
CASSTTRTDTQYF TRBV27 - TRBJ2-3
CSVGEGETQYF TRBV29-1 - TRBJ2-5
CATIGGDRVLSGANVLTF TRBV15 - TRBJ2-6
CASSPRQGASYEQYF TRBV5-4 - TRBJ2-7
CASSWRDRAEFGSYNEQFF TRBV6-2/TRBV6-3 - TRBJ2-1
CASKRAGANVLTF TRBV6-5 - TRBJ2-6
CASSDPQGAWKTQYF TRBV5-1 - TRBJ2-5
CASSQTGFPGSGANVLTF TRBV4-1 once TRBJ2-6
CASTLGGRTYEQYF TRBV5-1 - TRBJ2-7
CASSQGGGLAGISQFF TRBV3-1/TRBV3-2 - TRBJ2-1
CASSPGDRVNEKLFF TRBV11-3 few TRBJ1-4